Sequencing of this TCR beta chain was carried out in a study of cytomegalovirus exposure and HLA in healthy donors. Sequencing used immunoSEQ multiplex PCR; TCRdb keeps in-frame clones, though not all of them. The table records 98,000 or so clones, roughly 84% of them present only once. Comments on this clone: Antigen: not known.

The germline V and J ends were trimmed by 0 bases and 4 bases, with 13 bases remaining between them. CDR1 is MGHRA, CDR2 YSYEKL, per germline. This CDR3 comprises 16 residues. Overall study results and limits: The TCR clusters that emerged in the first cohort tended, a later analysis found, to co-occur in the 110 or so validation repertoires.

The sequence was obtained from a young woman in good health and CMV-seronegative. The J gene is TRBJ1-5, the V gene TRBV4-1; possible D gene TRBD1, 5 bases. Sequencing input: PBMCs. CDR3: CASSQDPAGRNQPQHF. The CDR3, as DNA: TGCGCCAGCAGCCAAGATCCGGCAGGGAGGAATCAGCCCCAGCATTTT.